These T cell receptor beta chains were read from a single sample in a study of human T cells and chemical hapten exposure. MiXCR was run by TCRdb on the RACE reads, yielding one entry per CDR3 protein. The table shows approximately 110,000 distinct CDR3 sequences, with about a tenth occurring only once. This specimen consisted of whole blood, obtained in connection with sensitization to the hapten diphenylcyclopropenone (DPC). The receptors derive from a woman aged 35 to 49 with alopecia areata. Some clones in this sample may be carry-over from other donors' samples. Both conserved end residues are part of each CDR3. A D gene is named only where the DNA matches it firmly. For some rows the clone size is stated as once, few or many, or as a class when expanded; others skip it.

TRBV12-3/TRBV12-4	few	TRBD2	TRBJ2-1	CASSFPGGFYNEQFF	TGTGCCAGCAGTTTCCCGGGGGGGTTCTACAATGAGCAGTTCTTC
TRBV5-6	many	TRBD2	TRBJ2-7	CASSTTSGAREQYF	TGTGCCAGCAGCACGACTAGCGGAGCTAGGGAGCAGTACTTC
TRBV10-3	.	.	TRBJ1-2	CAISGASRLSNYGYTF	TGTGCCATCAGTGGGGCATCCAGACTTTCTAACTATGGCTACACCTTC
TRBV6-6	few	.	TRBJ1-4	CASSYVVGVNEKLFF	TGTGCCAGCAGTTACGTGGTAGGGGTTAATGAAAAACTGTTTTTT
TRBV4-2	many	.	TRBJ2-4	CASSQDWGRKNIQYF	TGTGCCAGCAGCCAAGATTGGGGCCGCAAAAACATTCAGTACTTC
TRBV2	.	TRBD2	TRBJ2-3	CASTPASGYTDTQYF	TGTGCCAGCACCCCGGCTAGCGGTTACACAGATACGCAGTATTTT
TRBV4-2	many	TRBD1	TRBJ2-7	CASSQGDRDYEQYF	TGTGCCAGCAGCCAGGGGGACAGGGACTACGAGCAGTACTTC
TRBV5-1	.	TRBD2	TRBJ2-7	CASSSSGGATYEQYF	TGCGCCAGCAGCTCTAGCGGGGGGGCAACCTACGAGCAGTACTTC
TRBV10-3	.	TRBD1	TRBJ1-1	CAISWDRKAFF	TGTGCCATCAGTTGGGACAGGAAAGCTTTCTTT
TRBV11-2	few	.	TRBJ1-1	CAISGGTEAFF	TGTGCGATAAGCGGAGGCACTGAAGCTTTCTTT
TRBV6-1	many	TRBD1	TRBJ1-1	CASSPTGMNTEAFF	TGTGCCAGCAGTCCGACAGGGATGAACACTGAAGCTTTCTTT
TRBV5-1	few	.	TRBJ1-1	CASSLGGSSATEAFF	TGCGCCAGCAGCTTGGGCGGCAGCTCGGCCACTGAAGCTTTCTTT
TRBV7-9	.	TRBD1	TRBJ1-2	CASSRDRGRYGYTF	TGTGCCAGCAGCCGGGACAGGGGAAGGTATGGCTACACCTTC
TRBV6-2/TRBV6-3	many	.	TRBJ1-1	CASSYPDTEAFF	TGTGCCAGCAGTTACCCCGACACTGAAGCTTTCTTT
TRBV7-6	.	.	TRBJ2-1	CASSFPRGKKDDRSYDEQFF	TGTGCCAGCAGCTTCCCCCGGGGAAAAAAGGATGATAGGTCCTACGATGAGCAGTTCTTC
TRBV10-3	.	TRBD2	TRBJ2-3	CAIAGLAGVPPGTDTQYF	TGTGCCATTGCGGGACTAGCGGGGGTACCACCCGGCACAGATACGCAGTATTTT
TRBV5-6	few	.	TRBJ2-7	CASSSIGTASYEQYF	TGTGCCAGCAGCTCGATTGGGACGGCTTCCTACGAGCAGTACTTC
TRBV11-2	once	.	TRBJ2-3	CASSLELAISDTQYF	TGTGCCAGCAGCTTGGAGCTAGCAATCTCAGATACGCAGTATTTT
TRBV20-1	.	.	TRBJ1-4	CSARNPTNEKLFF	TGCAGTGCTAGAAACCCAACTAATGAAAAACTGTTTTTT
TRBV6-5	many	TRBD2	TRBJ2-1	CASRRTPGLAGGLPPSYFNEQFF	TGTGCCAGCAGACGAACCCCCGGACTAGCGGGGGGACTACCCCCCTCCTACTTCAATGAGCAGTTCTTC
TRBV3-1	.	.	TRBJ2-7	CASSPTVSQGTTEQYF	TGTGCCAGCAGCCCGACTGTAAGCCAGGGGACGACCGAGCAGTACTTC
TRBV2	few	TRBD2	TRBJ2-5	CASSDWGSGGQETQYF	TGTGCCAGCAGTGACTGGGGTAGCGGGGGACAAGAGACCCAGTACTTC
TRBV20-1	.	.	TRBJ2-3	CSARDETGTDTQYF	TGCAGTGCTAGAGATGAGACCGGCACAGATACGCAGTATTTT
TRBV6-6	many	.	TRBJ1-3	CASSPPGGGNTIYF	TGTGCCAGCAGCCCGCCGGGTGGTGGAAACACCATATATTTT
TRBV7-2	few	TRBD1	TRBJ1-4	CASSVQGGTNEKLFF	TGTGCCAGCAGCGTCCAGGGGGGGACTAATGAAAAACTGTTTTTT
TRBV7-9	.	.	TRBJ1-3	CASSFSLAGMSGNTIYF	TGTGCCAGCAGCTTCTCCCTGGCAGGGATGAGTGGAAACACCATATATTTT
TRBV6-6	many	.	TRBJ2-7	CASSSPAGSYEQYF	TGTGCCAGCAGCTCGCCGGCGGGCAGCTACGAGCAGTACTTC
TRBV19	many	.	TRBJ2-1	CASSISQATYNEQFF	TGTGCCAGTAGTATTAGTCAGGCCACCTACAATGAGCAGTTCTTC
TRBV7-9	.	TRBD1	TRBJ2-3	CASSWDRDHTQYF	TGTGCCAGCAGTTGGGACAGGGACCATACGCAGTATTTT
TRBV6-1	few	.	TRBJ1-2	CAMGPQGTNYGYTF	TGTGCCATGGGGCCTCAGGGGACTAACTATGGCTACACCTTC
TRBV18	many	.	TRBJ2-5	CASSPGATKETQYF	TGTGCCAGCTCACCAGGGGCAACCAAAGAGACCCAGTACTTC
TRBV3-2	many	.	TRBJ2-5	CASSQWGGGETQYF	TGTGCCAGCAGCCAATGGGGCGGAGGGGAGACCCAGTACTTC
TRBV27	many	.	TRBJ1-4	CASSPTTNEKLFF	TGTGCCAGCAGTCCGACAACTAATGAAAAACTGTTTTTT
TRBV4-1	few	TRBD1	TRBJ2-7	CASSDDLQGTYEQYF	TGCGCCAGCAGCGACGATCTACAGGGGACCTACGAGCAGTACTTC
TRBV20-1	few	.	TRBJ1-5	CSARDRSGGSNQPQHF	TGCAGTGCTAGAGATCGTTCGGGAGGGAGCAATCAGCCCCAGCATTTT
TRBV7-2	many	.	TRBJ1-2	CASSYRDLANYGYTF	TGTGCCAGCAGCTACCGGGACCTAGCTAACTATGGCTACACCTTC
TRBV13	.	TRBD1	TRBJ1-3	CASSRMELGGAGGNTIYF	TGTGCCAGCAGCCGCATGGAACTAGGGGGCGCGGGAGGAAACACCATATATTTT
TRBV29-1	many	.	TRBJ2-5	CSVEGVQETQYF	TGCAGCGTTGAAGGGGTACAAGAGACCCAGTACTTC
TRBV3-1	.	TRBD2	TRBJ2-1	CASSPAWGGRYNEQFF	TGTGCCAGCAGCCCTGCTTGGGGGGGTCGGTACAATGAGCAGTTCTTC
TRBV28	.	.	TRBJ1-6	CASGTRGASPLHF	TGTGCCAGTGGGACGAGAGGGGCCTCACCCCTCCACTTT
TRBV9	.	.	TRBJ1-1	CASSVDPRGQGNTEAFF	TGTGCCAGCAGCGTAGACCCTCGTGGCCAGGGGAACACTGAAGCTTTCTTT
TRBV6-2/TRBV6-3	.	.	TRBJ1-5	CASSYSGAGQPQHF	TGTGCCAGCAGTTACTCGGGCGCGGGTCAGCCCCAGCATTTT
TRBV3-1	.	.	TRBJ2-3	CASSRDALVRPDTQYF	TGTGCCAGCAGCCGCGACGCACTAGTTCGACCAGATACGCAGTATTTT
TRBV9	few	.	TRBJ2-3	CASSAELSTDTQYF	TGTGCCAGCAGCGCGGAACTAAGCACAGATACGCAGTATTTT
TRBV6-6	.	.	TRBJ2-4	CASTPTTVVAKNIQYF	TGTGCCAGCACCCCGACGACAGTTGTAGCCAAAAACATTCAGTACTTC
TRBV5-1	many	.	TRBJ2-1	CASSLGGNDNEQFF	TGCGCCAGCAGCTTAGGGGGGAATGACAATGAGCAGTTCTTC
TRBV7-2	.	TRBD2	TRBJ2-2	CASSQRLAGGPGELFF	TGTGCCAGCAGCCAGAGACTAGCGGGGGGGCCCGGGGAGCTGTTTTTT
TRBV7-2	few	TRBD1	TRBJ2-1	CASSSKQGVNYNEQFF	TGTGCCAGCAGCTCTAAACAGGGGGTTAACTACAATGAGCAGTTCTTC
TRBV3-1	many	.	TRBJ2-1	CASSQADRSSYNEQFF	TGTGCCAGCAGCCAAGCTGACCGGAGCTCCTACAATGAGCAGTTCTTC
TRBV6-1	many	TRBD1	TRBJ1-1	CASSGIRGTSEAFF	TGTGCCAGCAGCGGGATCAGGGGGACTTCTGAAGCTTTCTTT
TRBV3-1	.	.	TRBJ1-1	CASTPRGGGTEAFF	TGTGCCAGCACCCCACGGGGTGGCGGCACTGAAGCTTTCTTT
TRBV6-6	.	.	TRBJ1-2	CASSPTVPYGYTF	TGTGCCAGCAGCCCGACAGTTCCCTATGGCTACACCTTC
TRBV29-1	.	TRBD1	TRBJ1-1	CSGGQALEGEAFF	TGCAGCGGGGGACAGGCGCTCGAGGGTGAAGCTTTCTTT